This TCR beta chain was observed in a study of blood T cell repertoires in COVID-19. Whole-study context: COVID-19 samples from acute and convalescent phases originated in the United States, Italy and Spain. T cells, B-cell-depleted T cells, or PBMCs provided the cDNA or gDNA that served as material.

As processed by the authors: Amplified reference gene primers provided the basis for estimating nucleated cell counts. Generated by immunoSEQ multiplex PCR, the TCRdb table keeps only in-frame clones and is missing some. The DNA was the basis for D and trimming; V, J and clone size are from that table. The repertoire holds 200,000 to 300,000 clones, with about 90% as singletons. V was clipped by 8 bases and J by 0 bases, with 13 bases between them. Per the germline V gene, CDR1 is MNHEY and CDR2 is SVGAGI. The CDR3 runs to 14 residues. The V call is TRBV6-5, the J call TRBJ1-1, with D perhaps TRBD1 (5 bases). The sequence was obtained from a man aged 60-69 years who had recovered from COVID-19. Sequences were obtained from peripheral blood. The CDR3: CASQLPTVNTEAFF. CDR3 DNA: TGTGCCAGCCAGCTACCGACAGTGAACACTGAAGCTTTCTTT.